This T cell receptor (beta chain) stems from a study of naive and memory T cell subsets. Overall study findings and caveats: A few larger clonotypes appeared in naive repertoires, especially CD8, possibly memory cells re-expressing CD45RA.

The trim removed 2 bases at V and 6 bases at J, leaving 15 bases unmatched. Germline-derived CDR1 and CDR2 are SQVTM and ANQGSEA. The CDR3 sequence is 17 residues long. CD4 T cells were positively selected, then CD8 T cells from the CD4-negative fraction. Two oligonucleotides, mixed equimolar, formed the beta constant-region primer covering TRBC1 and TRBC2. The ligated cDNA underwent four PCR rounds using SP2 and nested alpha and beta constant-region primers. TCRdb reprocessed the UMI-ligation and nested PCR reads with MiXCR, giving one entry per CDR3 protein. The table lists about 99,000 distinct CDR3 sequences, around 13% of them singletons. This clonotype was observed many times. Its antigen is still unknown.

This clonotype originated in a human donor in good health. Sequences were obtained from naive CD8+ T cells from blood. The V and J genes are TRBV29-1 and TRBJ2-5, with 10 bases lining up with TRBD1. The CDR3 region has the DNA TGCAGCGTTGAATTGGAGTGGGTGACAGGGGGCGAGAAGACCCAGTACTTC. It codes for CSVELEWVTGGEKTQYF. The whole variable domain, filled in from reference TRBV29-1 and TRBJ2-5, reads SAVISQKPSRDICQRGTSLTIQCQVDSQVTMMFWYRQQPGQSLTLIATANQGSEATYESGFVIDKFPISRPNLTFSTLTVSNMSPEDSSIYLCSVELEWVTGGEKTQYFGPGTRLLVL.